This TCR beta chain was found in a study of OX40 agonist ivuxolimab in advanced cancers. The V end was cut by 1 base, the J end by 0 bases, with 12 bases between. Germline CDR1 and CDR2: MGHRA and YSYEKL. The CDR3 consists of 16 residues. This table comes from immunoSEQ multiplex PCR, and its TCRdb copy is limited to in-frame clones, with some not included. The sample has under 90,000 clones, approximately 88% seen once. This chain connects TRBV4-1 to TRBJ1-1; maybe TRBD1 (6 bases). The sequencing used CD4+ or CD8+ T cells sorted from blood, collected in a trial of the OX40 agonist ivuxolimab. This TCR was recovered from an adult with an advanced solid tumor such as melanoma, head and neck, liver or kidney cancer. CDR3 sequence reads: CASSQGQVLMNTEAFF. CDR3 DNA sequence: TGCGCCAGCAGCCAAGGACAGGTCCTCATGAACACTGAAGCTTTCTTT.